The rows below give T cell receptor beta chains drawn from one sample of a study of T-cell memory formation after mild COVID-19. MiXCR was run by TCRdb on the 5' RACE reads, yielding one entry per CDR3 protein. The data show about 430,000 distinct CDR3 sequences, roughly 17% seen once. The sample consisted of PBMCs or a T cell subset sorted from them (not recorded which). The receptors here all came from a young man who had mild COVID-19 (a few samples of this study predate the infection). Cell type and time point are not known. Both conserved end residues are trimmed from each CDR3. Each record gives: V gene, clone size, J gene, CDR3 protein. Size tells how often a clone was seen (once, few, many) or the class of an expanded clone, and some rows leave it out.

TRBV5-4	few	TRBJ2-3	ASSGGLAGADTQY
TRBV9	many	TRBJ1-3	ASSVQSSGNTIY
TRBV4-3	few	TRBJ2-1	ASSDSGGVRYNEQF
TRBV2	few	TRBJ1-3	ASRATGGSDTIY
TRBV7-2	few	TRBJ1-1	ASSLWAGANTEAF
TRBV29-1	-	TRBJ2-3	SVGRQEDTQY
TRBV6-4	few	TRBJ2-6	ASSEWSGANVLT
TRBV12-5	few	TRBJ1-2	ASALDRRYGYT
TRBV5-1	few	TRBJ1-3	ASSFWSGGNTIY
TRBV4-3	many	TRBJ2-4	ASSSQTGSKNIQY
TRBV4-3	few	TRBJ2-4	ASSPDRYLDGAKNIQY
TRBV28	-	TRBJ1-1	ASSPPRALGAF
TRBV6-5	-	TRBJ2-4	ASSPRATGKNIQY
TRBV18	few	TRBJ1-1	ASSPWGRSEPEAF
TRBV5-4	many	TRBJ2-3	ASSLDRGADTQY
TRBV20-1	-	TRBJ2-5	SARDRREQETQY
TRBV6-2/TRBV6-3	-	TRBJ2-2	ASRTWGQGDTGELF
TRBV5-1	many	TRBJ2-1	ASRPPVSGGSSYNEQF
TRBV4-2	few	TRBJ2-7	ASSQDPASGVYEQY
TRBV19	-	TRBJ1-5	ASSDRDSSNQPQH
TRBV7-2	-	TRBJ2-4	ASSLTSGQGWTKNIQY
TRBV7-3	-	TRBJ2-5	ASSRAKGETQY
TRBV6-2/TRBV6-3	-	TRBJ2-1	ASSYSTSGVHEQF
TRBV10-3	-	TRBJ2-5	AITSPETQY
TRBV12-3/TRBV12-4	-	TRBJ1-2	ASSDRVLPGYT
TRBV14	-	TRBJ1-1	ASSETGWNTEAF
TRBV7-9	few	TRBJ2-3	ASSLADRTDTQY
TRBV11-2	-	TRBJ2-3	ASTGLARRDTQY
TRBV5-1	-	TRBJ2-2	ASSYGLAGNTGELF
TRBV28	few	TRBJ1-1	ASSFFMRPRTAMNTEAF
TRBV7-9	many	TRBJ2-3	ASSFGVDTQY
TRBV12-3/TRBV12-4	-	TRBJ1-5	ASSLASGGNQPQH
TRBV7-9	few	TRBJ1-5	ASSSQDQPQH
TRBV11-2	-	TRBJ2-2	ASSLVRGPRTGELF
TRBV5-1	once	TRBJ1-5	ASSLEGRNQPQH
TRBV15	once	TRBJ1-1	ATSREVGDTEAF
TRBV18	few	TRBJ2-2	ASSPPIGAANTGELF
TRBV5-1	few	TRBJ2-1	ASSLAGGGSSYNEQF
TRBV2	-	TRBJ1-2	ASSESGEGGYT
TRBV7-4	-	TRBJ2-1	ASSPRTREYNEQF
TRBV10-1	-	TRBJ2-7	ASSEVGGDEQY